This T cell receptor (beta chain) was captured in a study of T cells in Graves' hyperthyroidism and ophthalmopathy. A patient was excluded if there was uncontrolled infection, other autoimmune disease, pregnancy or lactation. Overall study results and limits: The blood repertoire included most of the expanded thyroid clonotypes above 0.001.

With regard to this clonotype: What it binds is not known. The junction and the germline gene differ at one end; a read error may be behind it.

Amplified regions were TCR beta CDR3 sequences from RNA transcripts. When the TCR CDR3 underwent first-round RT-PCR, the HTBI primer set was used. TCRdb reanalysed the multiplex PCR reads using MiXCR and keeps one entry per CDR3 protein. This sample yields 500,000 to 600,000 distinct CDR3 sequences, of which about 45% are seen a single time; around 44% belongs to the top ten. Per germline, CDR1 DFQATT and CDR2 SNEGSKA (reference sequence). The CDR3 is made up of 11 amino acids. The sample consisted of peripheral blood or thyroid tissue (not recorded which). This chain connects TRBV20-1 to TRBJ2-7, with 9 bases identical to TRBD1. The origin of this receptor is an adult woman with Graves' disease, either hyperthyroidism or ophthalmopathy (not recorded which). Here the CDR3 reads CSARPLPGQGF. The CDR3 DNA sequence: TGCAGTGCTAGACCTCTACCGGGACAGGGTTTC.